This entry describes one T cell receptor beta chain. Antigen: not known. The whole isolated RNA underwent reverse transcription, so sequencing captured expressed TCRB transcripts. The method was immunoSEQ multiplex PCR; TCRdb's version includes in-frame clones alone and lacks a portion of them. The sample holds around 360,000 clones, roughly an eighth seen once. These data belong to a study of beta chain features in type 1 diabetes. Notes on the study in general: Moderately but significantly shorter TCRB CDR3s were found in Type 1 diabetes patients in all four CD4+ subsets.

V was clipped by 2 bases and J by 7 bases; unmatched bases: 10. The CDR3 is 16 residues long. Germline values: CDR1 SGHRS, CDR2 YFSETQ. The clonotype was recovered from a woman under 30 with type 1 diabetes. The sequencing sample was made of naive CD4+ T cells from blood. The chain combines TRBV5-1 with TRBJ1-2, with 11 bases matching TRBD1. The CDR3 DNA reads as TGCGCCAGCAGCTTCCTCGGACAGGGGGCGGAGGGTGGCTACACCTTC. Translated, it gives CASSFLGQGAEGGYTF.